The 21 T cell receptor beta chains in this list originate from one sample, sequenced in a study of Ad26.COV2.S vaccination and SARS-CoV-2 variants. Noted treatment: 15 to 20 received Ad26.COV2.S at low or high dose, single or two shots; roughly 5 received placebo; per-sample allocation not given. Sampling happened 63 days after the first vaccine or placebo injection. Generated by immunoSEQ multiplex PCR, the TCRdb table keeps only in-frame clones and is missing some. This sample has around 270,000 clones, with approximately 88% found just once. Sequences were derived from peripheral blood, sampled in a trial of Ad26.COV2.S vaccine versus placebo. These receptors were taken from a person aged 18 to 65 who received the Ad26.COV2.S COVID-19 vaccine or a placebo.

This CDR3 is CASSPGLAGAQETQYF. The CDR3 nucleotides are TGTGCCAGCAGCCCAGGACTAGCGGGGGCCCAAGAGACCCAGTACTTC. The J gene is TRBJ2-5, the V gene TRBV11-3; 13 bases are a match to TRBD2. V shed 5 bases and J 1 base; nucleotides not matched to a gene: 4. The V gene's germline CDR1 is SGHNT and CDR2 YENEEA. This CDR3 is built from 16 residues.

This chain links TRBV19 with TRBJ2-7; TRBD2 matches at 8 bases. CDR1 is LNHDA, CDR2 SQIVND, per germline (reference sequence). The V gene end was trimmed by 3 bases and the J gene end by 2 bases; junction bases not matched to a gene: 6. The CDR3 contains 15 residues. The DNA of the CDR3 is TGTGCCAGTAGTATCGTCGGGAGGGGGACCTACGAGCAGTACGTC. Translated: CASSIVGRGTYEQYV.

This sequence joins TRBV2 and TRBJ2-4; maybe TRBD1 (6 bases). Looked up from germline, CDR1 is SNHLY and CDR2 is FYNNEI. This CDR3 has 15 residues. Trimming took off 7 bases at V and 3 bases at J, with 16 bases between the two ends. CDR3 amino acids: CASMPQGLFKNIQYF. DNA of the CDR3: TGTGCCAGCATGCCCCAGGGGCTTTTCAAAAACATTCAGTACTTC.

The genes are TRBV29-1 and TRBJ1-1, with a tentative D call TRBD1 (5 bases). CDR3 size: 13 residues. CDR1 is SQVTM and CDR2 is ANQGSEA in the germline V gene. Deletions cut 7 bases from V and 4 bases from J, with 16 bases between. CDR3 residues: CSASQAGGTEAFF. CDR3 in DNA: TGCAGCGCCTCCCAGGCTGGGGGCACTGAAGCTTTCTTT.

The chain joins TRBV12-3 or TRBV12-4 to TRBJ1-4, with 7 nucleotides matching TRBD1. This CDR3 is built from 13 residues. After removal of 4 bases from V and 5 bases from J, the junction contained 1 base not matched to a gene. This CDR3 reads CASSSGGNEKLFF. The CDR3 DNA follows: TGTGCCAGCAGTTCAGGGGGGAATGAAAAACTGTTTTTT.

CDR3 in amino acids: CAWSVPPANTEAFF. CDR3 in DNA: TGTGCCTGGAGTGTACCCCCGGCGAACACTGAAGCTTTCTTT. This rearrangement joins TRBV30 to TRBJ1-1, with D uncertain. The length of the CDR3 is 14 residues. Germline loops: CDR1 GTSNPN, CDR2 SVGIG (reference sequence). The V gene lost 0 bases and the J gene lost 1 base, with 9 bases spanning the gap.

The chain couples TRBV7-2 to TRBJ2-1, with 9 bases fitting TRBD2. The germline gives CDR1 SGHTA, CDR2 FQGNSA. With V trimmed by 1 base and J by 8 bases, 15 bases remained unmatched. This CDR3 has 18 residues. The CDR3 DNA reads as TGTGCCAGCAGCTTAGTTCTTATCGGCGGGAGGGCCGAGGATGAGCAGTTCTTC. It is translated as CASSLVLIGGRAEDEQFF.

The CDR3 protein is CASSLDGYNSPLHF. The CDR3 DNA reads as TGTGCCAGCAGCTTAGACGGGTATAATTCACCCCTCCACTTT. The rearrangement joins TRBV7-9 to TRBJ1-6; D gene unclear. V was clipped by 1 base and J by 4 bases, with 5 bases between them. This CDR3 spans 14 amino acids. Germline assignment: CDR1 SEHNR and CDR2 FQNEAQ (reference sequence).

This chain links TRBV14 with TRBJ2-2; 9 nucleotides agree with TRBD1. The CDR3 covers 14 residues. The J segment lost 1 base and the V segment lost 8 bases, leaving 2 bases of the junction unmatched. CDR1 is SGHDN and CDR2 is FVKESK in the germline V gene. CDR3 loop: CASRDRVNTGELFF. CDR3 sequence (DNA): TGTGCCAGCCGGGACAGGGTGAACACCGGGGAGCTGTTTTTT.

This sequence joins TRBV4-3 and TRBJ2-5; no clear D gene. Germline V lookup: CDR1 LGHNA, CDR2 YSLEER. V was cut by 4 bases and J by 1 base, with 13 bases left in between. The CDR3 extends over 15 amino acids. As DNA, the CDR3 is TGCGCCAGCAGCCGGAGTGGTGGGCCCCAAGAGACCCAGTACTTC. Protein sequence: CASSRSGGPQETQYF.

The chain carries TRBV27 and TRBJ1-5, with D tentatively TRBD1 (6 bases). The CDR3 contains 15 residues. V was pared by 4 bases and J by 3 bases, with 13 bases between. The germline CDR1 and CDR2 sequences are MNHEY and SMNVEV (reference sequence). The DNA of the CDR3 is TGTGCCAGCAGTTCCGAGAACAGGGACAATCAGCCCCAGCATTTT. The encoded protein is CASSSENRDNQPQHF.

Note on this clone: The identical CDR3 is also encoded by other nucleotide sequences in the sample. This chain joins TRBV7-2 and TRBJ2-3; the match to TRBD2 covers 13 bases. V shed 4 bases, J shed 5 bases, and the junction held 6 bases outside the gene matches. In germline, CDR1 is SGHTA, CDR2 FQGNSA. The CDR3 loop spans 16 amino acids. The chain's CDR3 is CASSSGLAGVVDTQYF. CDR3 nucleotides: TGTGCCAGCAGCTCCGGACTAGCGGGAGTTGTAGATACGCAGTATTTT.

The chain has TRBV15 and TRBJ2-3; TRBD1 matches at 10 bases. V gave up 1 base and J gave up 3 bases; unmatched junction bases: 4. Germline CDR1 LNHNV, CDR2 YYDKDF (reference sequence). CDR3 size: 16 residues. The CDR3 DNA reads as TGTGCCACCAGCAGAGGGACAGGGGGTGAGACAGATACGCAGTATTTT. Amino acid sequence: CATSRGTGGETDTQYF.

The chain couples TRBV23-1 to TRBJ2-7; D may be TRBD1 (6 bases). TRBV23-1 is designated an ORF whose function remains uncertain. The germline V and J ends were trimmed by 7 bases and 3 bases, with 16 bases remaining between them. The CDR3 sequence is 14 residues long. In DNA, the CDR3 is TGCGCCAGCATCCCGGGACATCCACTCTACGAGCAGTACTTC. It yields the protein CASIPGHPLYEQYF.

V and J are TRBV7-9 and TRBJ1-3, with D perhaps TRBD1 (5 bases). Trimming took 6 bases from V and 0 from J, leaving 9 bases between them. The germline V gene encodes CDR1 SEHNR and CDR2 FQNEAQ (reference sequence). CDR3 length: 14 residues. CDR3 sequence: CASSFRDSGNTIYF. CDR3 coding DNA: TGTGCCAGCAGTTTCAGGGACTCTGGAAACACCATATATTTT.

The chain is built from TRBV2 and TRBJ2-2; tentative D call: TRBD1 (6 bases). The CDR3 sequence is 14 residues long. Looked up from germline, CDR1 is SNHLY and CDR2 is FYNNEI. V lost 0 bases and J 7 bases, leaving 9 bases between the germline ends. The CDR3 protein is CASSEAQGIGELFF. For the CDR3, the DNA is TGTGCCAGCAGTGAAGCGCAGGGGATCGGGGAGCTGTTTTTT.

The chain couples TRBV30 to TRBJ2-5; 7 nucleotides match TRBD1. The CDR3 runs 15 residues. Germline V gene lookup returns CDR1 GTSNPN and CDR2 SVGIG (reference sequence). J gave up 5 bases and V 2 bases, and 11 bases lay outside the gene matches. CDR3 nucleotide sequence: TGTGCCTGGAGTCCCCGACAGGGAGCGTACGAGACCCAGTACTTC. Encoded protein: CAWSPRQGAYETQYF.

This clone was observed a single time. The rearrangement joins TRBV6-2 or TRBV6-3 to TRBJ2-7; 14 bases fit TRBD2. From germline, CDR1 is MNHEY and CDR2 SVGEGT. With V trimmed by 4 bases and J by 5 bases, 7 bases remained unmatched. The CDR3 covers 16 residues. The DNA for the CDR3 is TGTGCCAGCAGTTCCCCCGGGACTAGCGGGAGCCACGAGCAGTACGTC. This codes for CASSSPGTSGSHEQYV.

The chain carries TRBV7-9 and TRBJ2-7; TRBD1 aligns across 9 bases. Germline CDR1 is SEHNR and CDR2 is FQNEAQ (reference sequence). V lost 4 bases to trimming and J lost 5 bases; unmatched junction nucleotides: 9. CDR3 length equals 15 residues. The DNA for the CDR3 is TGTGCCAGCAGCTCCTCCGGGACAGGGAACCACGAGCAGTACTTC. The encoded protein is CASSSSGTGNHEQYF. The full variable domain, rest sourced from reference TRBV7-9 and TRBJ2-7, is DTGVSQNPRHKITKRGQNVTFRCDPISEHNRLYWYRQTLGQGPEFLTYFQNEAQLEKSRLLSDRFSAERPKGSFSTLEIQRTEQGDSAMYLCASSSSGTGNHEQYFGPGTRLTVT.

The CDR3 region has the DNA TGTGCCAGTAGTATGCAGGTTTGGTGGGAGACCCAGTACTTC. This sequence encodes CASSMQVWWETQYF. The chain combines TRBV19 with TRBJ2-5; D unresolved. This CDR3 has 14 amino acids. V dropped 3 bases and J dropped 5 bases, with 13 bases sitting between them. Germline V lookup: CDR1 LNHDA, CDR2 SQIVND (reference sequence).

The chain couples TRBV7-2 to TRBJ1-5; 8 nucleotides match TRBD1. CDR3 length: 13 amino acids. The V segment lost 4 bases and the J segment 8 bases; nucleotides outside the gene matches: 4. Germline CDR1 and CDR2: SGHTA and FQGNSA. CDR3 nucleotides: TGTGCCAGCAGCTCACAACAGGGGGAGCCCCAGCATTTT. This gives the protein CASSSQQGEPQHF.